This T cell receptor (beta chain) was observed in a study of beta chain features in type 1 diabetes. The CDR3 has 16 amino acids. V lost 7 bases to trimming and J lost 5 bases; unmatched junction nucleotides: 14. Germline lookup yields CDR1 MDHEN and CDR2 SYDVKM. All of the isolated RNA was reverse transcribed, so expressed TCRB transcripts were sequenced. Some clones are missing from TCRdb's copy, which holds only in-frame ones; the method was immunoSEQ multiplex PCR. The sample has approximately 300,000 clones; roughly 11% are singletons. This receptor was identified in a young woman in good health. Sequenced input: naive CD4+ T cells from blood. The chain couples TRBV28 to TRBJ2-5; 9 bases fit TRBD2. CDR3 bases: TGTGCCAGCACCGCGCTGGCGGGAGGGCCGGGGGAGACCCAGTACTTC. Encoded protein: CASTALAGGPGETQYF.